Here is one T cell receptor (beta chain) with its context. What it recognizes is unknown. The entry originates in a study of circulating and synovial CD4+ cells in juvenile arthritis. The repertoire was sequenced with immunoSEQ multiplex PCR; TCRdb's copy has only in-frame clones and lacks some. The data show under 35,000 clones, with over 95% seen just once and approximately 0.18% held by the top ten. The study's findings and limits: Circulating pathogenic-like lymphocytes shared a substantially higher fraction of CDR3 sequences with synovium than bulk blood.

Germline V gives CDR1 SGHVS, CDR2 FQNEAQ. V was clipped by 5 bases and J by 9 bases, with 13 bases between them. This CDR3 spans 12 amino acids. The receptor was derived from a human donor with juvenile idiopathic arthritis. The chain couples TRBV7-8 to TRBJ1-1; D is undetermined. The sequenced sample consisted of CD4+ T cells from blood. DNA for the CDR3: TGTGCCAGCAGCCCAACGGGGTTGCAAGCTTTCTTT. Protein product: CASSPTGLQAFF. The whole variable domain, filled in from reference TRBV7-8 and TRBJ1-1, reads GAGVSQSPRYKVAKRGQDVALRCDPISGHVSLFWYQQALGQGPEFLTYFQNEAQLDKSGLPSDRFFAERPEGSVSTLKIQRTQQEDSAVYLCASSPTGLQAFFGQGTRLTVV.